Below are 13 T cell receptor beta chains sequenced from a single sample in a study of early T cells in non-severe SARS-CoV-2 infection. TCRdb fed the 5' RACE reads into MiXCR, producing one record per CDR3 protein. In the table there are about 48,000 distinct CDR3 sequences, 6.5% to 9.5% of which are singletons. Sequenced: whole blood. The receptors shown here come from an adult who was a healthcare worker with PCR-confirmed SARS-CoV-2 infection or an uninfected control (not recorded which).

J is TRBJ2-7 and V is TRBV28, with TRBD1 identical over 7 bases. The CDR3 has 15 residues. Losses at the gene ends were 5 bases for V and 3 bases for J; bases not matched to a gene: 10. Germline V gene data show CDR1 as MDHEN and CDR2 as SYDVKM. The CDR3 bases are TGTGCCAGCAGTCCCTACCCGACAGGGAGCTACGAGCAGTACTTC. It encodes CASSPYPTGSYEQYF.

The V gene is TRBV28, the J gene TRBJ1-4; D is unresolved. There are 15 residues in the CDR3. Trimming removed 4 bases at V and 8 bases at J, with 17 bases between. Germline lookup yields CDR1 MDHEN and CDR2 SYDVKM. The CDR3 region is CASSSDGVPGEKLFF. Written as DNA, the CDR3 is TGTGCCAGCAGTTCCGACGGGGTCCCTGGGGAAAAACTGTTTTTT.

J is TRBJ2-3 and V is TRBV5-1; 12 positions match TRBD2. V gave up 0 bases and J gave up 5 bases; unmatched junction bases: 7. The length of the CDR3 is 17 residues. Germline V lookup: CDR1 SGHRS, CDR2 YFSETQ. Here the CDR3 reads CASSLATSGGPVDTQYF. The CDR3 DNA follows: TGCGCCAGCAGCTTGGCGACTAGCGGGGGTCCGGTAGATACGCAGTATTTT.

This clonotype was seen more than once but under ten times. The chain recombines TRBV13 with TRBJ2-3; 8 positions match TRBD2. In germline, CDR1 is PRHDT, CDR2 FYEKMQ (reference sequence). CDR3 length: 17 amino acids. V dropped 1 base and J dropped 6; count of bases not matched to a gene: 12. As DNA, the CDR3 is TGTGCCAGCAGCTTAGTGTCGTTCCGGGGGGGCCACGATACGCAGTATTTT. This gives the protein CASSLVSFRGGHDTQYF.

This clonotype was observed at least ten times. The chain recombines TRBV20-1 with TRBJ2-1; D is perhaps TRBD1 (5 bases). The germline V and J ends were trimmed by 6 bases and 5 bases, with 11 bases remaining between them. Germline V gene sequence: CDR1 DFQATT, CDR2 SNEGSKA (reference sequence). CDR3 length: 12 residues. CDR3 in DNA: TGCAGTGCGGTGACAGAGGACAATGAGCAGTTCTTC. It is translated as CSAVTEDNEQFF.

This chain connects TRBV29-1 to TRBJ2-5; D unclear. The length of the CDR3 is 14 residues. V lost 3 bases and J 0 bases, leaving 11 bases between the germline ends. The V gene's germline CDR1 is SQVTM and CDR2 ANQGSEA. CDR3 sequence reads: CSVDGRLHQETQYF. Written as DNA, the CDR3 is TGCAGCGTTGACGGCAGGCTTCACCAAGAGACCCAGTACTTC.

The V call is TRBV28, the J call TRBJ2-3; 12 bases line up with TRBD2. Germline V CDR1 and CDR2: MDHEN, SYDVKM. This CDR3 is 16 amino acids long. J lost 15 bases, V lost 3 bases, and 16 bases had no gene match. CDR3 residues: CASSFSLAGLAGEYYF. Here the CDR3 DNA reads TGTGCCAGCAGTTTTAGTTTGGCGGGACTAGCGGGCGAGTACTATTTT.

There are many counts of this clonotype. Here the CDR3 reads CASSLGAGQRNEKLFF. CDR3 nucleotide sequence: TGTGCCAGCAGCTTAGGGGCTGGACAGCGTAATGAAAAACTGTTTTTT. The chain recombines TRBV7-9 with TRBJ1-4, with D possibly TRBD1 on 6 matching bases. The CDR3 is 16 amino acids. Germline V gene data show CDR1 as SEHNR and CDR2 as FQNEAQ (reference sequence). Trimming pared 1 base from V and 4 bases from J, leaving 13 bases between.

This clonotype was observed many times. The chain links TRBV28 to TRBJ2-7; no definite D call. Trimming removed 3 bases from V and 2 bases from J, with 8 bases in between. Germline V CDR1 and CDR2: MDHEN, SYDVKM. The CDR3 runs 13 residues. The CDR3 loop reads CASSFRTPYEQYF. The DNA for the CDR3 is TGTGCCAGCAGTTTCAGGACCCCCTACGAGCAGTACTTC.

This clonotype was detected ten times or more. The chain combines TRBV6-2 or TRBV6-3 with TRBJ2-7, with D uncertain. Per germline, CDR1 MNHEY and CDR2 SVGEGT. This CDR3 contains 11 residues. V was pared by 2 bases and J by 6 bases, with 5 bases between. The CDR3 protein is CASSYRVEQYF. As DNA, the CDR3 is TGTGCCAGCAGTTACCGCGTCGAGCAGTACTTC.

The chain has TRBV7-8 and TRBJ2-3; no definite D call. Germline assignment: CDR1 SGHVS and CDR2 FQNEAQ. The CDR3 contains 12 residues. V lost 1 base to trimming and J lost 5 bases, with 4 bases between them. CDR3 bases: TGTGCCAGCAGCTTAGAAGTAGATACGCAGTATTTT. Translating gives CASSLEVDTQYF.

This clonotype turned up a few times. This chain uses TRBV6-2 or TRBV6-3 with TRBJ2-2, with D tentatively TRBD2 (6 bases). Germline V gene data show CDR1 as MNHEY and CDR2 as SVGEGT. This CDR3 comprises 17 residues. V was shortened by 0 bases and J by 1 base, with 12 bases between the two germline ends. The CDR3 spells CASSYSVRGMNTGELFF. DNA of the CDR3: TGTGCCAGCAGTTACTCGGTTCGGGGGATGAACACCGGGGAGCTGTTTTTT.

This clonotype was counted ten times or more. The V gene is TRBV27, the J gene TRBJ1-1, with TRBD1 matching 8 bases. The CDR3 consists of 14 residues. With 3 bases clipped from V and 1 base from J, the junction kept 1 base outside the gene matches. Germline values: CDR1 MNHEY, CDR2 SMNVEV (reference sequence). In DNA form, the CDR3 reads TGTGCCAGCAGTTTCAGGGGGCGGAACACTGAAGCTTTCTTT. Translated: CASSFRGRNTEAFF.